What follows are 30 T cell receptor beta chains derived from one specimen sequenced in a study of blood T cell repertoires in COVID-19 (dated by TCRdb to about 2020). Libraries were made using the immunoSEQ multiplex PCR assay. The source is immuneACCESS, and TCRdb retained only in-frame sequences with V and J called. Part of the clones is not carried over; for the studies checked, unresolved V genes explain less than half of this, and the remainder is unexplained. Recorded for this sample are roughly 250,000 clones; roughly 87% of them occurred a single time. Clones ranked in the top ten supply nearly 6.5% of the sample. Sequenced input: PBMCs or T cells enriched from blood (not recorded which). These receptors all stem from a woman aged 25 to 39 with acute COVID-19.

The chain recombines TRBV2 with TRBJ2-1; TRBD2 might be the D (6 bases). The ends were cut back, 2 bases at V and 0 bases at J, with 11 bases in the middle. The germline V gene encodes CDR1 SNHLY and CDR2 FYNNEI. The CDR3 is 16 residues long. The CDR3 sequence: CASSELRGSSYNEQFF. CDR3 nucleotide sequence: TGTGCCAGCAGTGAATTGCGGGGAAGCTCCTACAATGAGCAGTTCTTC.

The chain recombines TRBV24-1 with TRBJ1-2, with 10 bases identical to TRBD1. In germline, CDR1 is KGHDR, CDR2 SFDVKD. Unmatched junction bases numbered 2, after V lost 9 bases and J lost 5 bases. This CDR3 is built from 12 residues. CDR3 amino acids: CATEDRGYGYTF. CDR3 nucleotides: TGTGCCACCGAGGACAGGGGGTATGGCTACACCTTC.

The rearrangement joins TRBV12-3 or TRBV12-4 to TRBJ1-2; 7 bases are a match to TRBD1. V dropped 5 bases and J dropped 8; count of bases not matched to a gene: 5. The CDR3 spans 12 residues. CDR3 sequence (DNA): TGTGCCAGCAGTCAGGGGGTCGGAGGCTACACCTTC. Residues: CASSQGVGGYTF.

V usage is TRBV5-4 and J usage is TRBJ2-3; 11 nucleotides align to TRBD2. The V gene end was trimmed by 2 bases and the J gene end by 5 bases; junction bases not matched to a gene: 7. The germline gives CDR1 SGHNT, CDR2 YYREEE (reference sequence). This CDR3 spans 16 amino acids. CDR3 in amino acids: CASSFMLAGGGDTQYF. As DNA, the CDR3 is TGTGCCAGCAGCTTTATGTTAGCGGGAGGGGGAGATACGCAGTATTTT.

V and J are TRBV11-2 and TRBJ2-7; TRBD2 matches 10 bases. The CDR3 runs 15 residues. Unmatched junction bases numbered 1, after V lost 0 bases and J lost 2 bases. The V gene's germline CDR1 is SGHAT and CDR2 FQNNGV. DNA for the CDR3: TGTGCCAGCAGCTTAGAAAGCGGGAGGGCCTACGAGCAGTACTTC. The encoded protein is CASSLESGRAYEQYF.

The chain employs TRBV7-2 and TRBJ1-2, with TRBD1 matching over 9 bases. Germline assignment: CDR1 SGHTA and CDR2 FQGNSA. This CDR3 has 15 residues. The junction had 5 bases not matched to a gene; V was cut back by 2 bases and J by 4 bases. The CDR3 reads CASSLSQGAIYGYTF. The CDR3 coding sequence is TGTGCCAGCAGCTTATCACAGGGGGCGATCTATGGCTACACCTTC. Full variable domain (remainder filled in from reference TRBV7-2 and TRBJ1-2): GAGVSQSPSNKVTEKGKDVELRCDPISGHTALYWYRQSLGQGLEFLIYFQGNSAPDKSGLPSDRFSAERTGGSVSTLTIQRTQQEDSAVYLCASSLSQGAIYGYTFGSGTRLTVV.

The chain carries TRBV28 and TRBJ2-3; 7 bases line up with TRBD2. V shed 5 bases, J shed 6 bases, and the junction held 14 bases outside the gene matches. Germline V lookup: CDR1 MDHEN, CDR2 SYDVKM. CDR3 length: 16 amino acids. In nucleotides, the CDR3 is TGTGCCAGCAGTCCCACCGAGCGGGGCGGGTTGGATACGCAGTATTTT. Translated: CASSPTERGGLDTQYF. Based on the CDR3 plus reference TRBV28 and TRBJ2-3, the full variable domain is DVKVTQSSRYLVKRTGEKVFLECVQDMDHENMFWYRQDPGLGLRLIYFSYDVKMKEKGDIPEGYSVSREKKERFSLILESASTNQTSMYLCASSPTERGGLDTQYFGPGTRLTVL.

This clone was counted a single time. The V call is TRBV2, the J call TRBJ1-1, with 8 positions matching TRBD1. The CDR3 has 14 residues. V trimming: 8 bases; J trimming: 0 bases; junction bases outside the gene matches: 5. From germline, CDR1 is SNHLY and CDR2 FYNNEI. The CDR3 loop is CASGTGSMNTEAFF. Written as DNA, the CDR3 is TGTGCCAGCGGGACAGGCTCCATGAACACTGAAGCTTTCTTT.

The chain carries TRBV3-1 (or the pseudogene TRBV3-2) and TRBJ1-5; 12 positions agree with TRBD1. The CDR3 has 15 residues. Germline V CDR1 and CDR2: LGHDT, YNNKEL (reference sequence). J gave up 6 bases and V 5 bases, and 5 bases lay outside the gene matches. The CDR3 nucleotides are TGTGCCAGCAGCTCCGGGACAGGGGGCTTTCAGCCCCAGCATTTT. Encoded protein: CASSSGTGGFQPQHF.

The CDR3: CASSQEKGQTNEKLFF. The CDR3 nucleotides are TGTGCCAGCAGCCAAGAAAAGGGACAGACTAATGAAAAACTGTTTTTT. V usage is TRBV4-2 and J usage is TRBJ1-4; 7 positions match TRBD1. The CDR3 runs to 16 residues. In germline, CDR1 is LGHNA, CDR2 YNFKEQ. The ends lost 0 bases at V and 2 bases at J; junction bases unmatched: 3.

This clone was detected a few times. This chain connects TRBV10-1 to TRBJ2-7; 8 bases are shared with TRBD1. Germline CDR1 is WNHNN and CDR2 is SYGVQD (reference sequence). Germline trimming cut 3 bases from V and 5 bases from J; bases unmatched to any gene: 6. This CDR3 is 14 amino acids long. DNA for the CDR3: TGCGCCAGCAGTGACCCGACAGGGGTTAACGAGCAGTACTTC. Amino acid sequence: CASSDPTGVNEQYF.

The chain recombines TRBV7-2 with TRBJ2-1; 12 nucleotides align to TRBD1. CDR3 length equals 18 residues. Germline lookup yields CDR1 SGHTA and CDR2 FQGNSA. With V trimmed by 5 bases and J by 0 bases, 8 bases remained unmatched. CDR3 protein: CASSPGTGGPSSYNEQFF. For the CDR3, the DNA is TGTGCCAGCAGCCCCGGGACAGGGGGCCCTAGCTCCTACAATGAGCAGTTCTTC.

This rearrangement joins TRBV27 to TRBJ1-2; 9 nucleotides align to TRBD1. The CDR3 has 15 residues. Germline trimming cut 5 bases from V and 8 bases from J; bases unmatched to any gene: 12. Germline CDR1 reads MNHEY; CDR2 reads SMNVEV (reference sequence). CDR3 DNA: TGTGCCAGCAGTCTCCAGGGGGACAGGGTAAAAGGCTACACCTTC. This gives the protein CASSLQGDRVKGYTF.

The V call is TRBV7-9, the J call TRBJ2-2; a weak D match, TRBD2 (5 bases). Deletions cut 5 bases from V and 1 base from J, with 17 bases between. From germline, CDR1 is SEHNR and CDR2 FQNEAQ (reference sequence). This CDR3 is built from 17 residues. The CDR3 nucleotides are TGTGCCAGCAGCCAACAGAGCGGTGGGAAGAACACCGGGGAGCTGTTTTTT. Protein product: CASSQQSGGKNTGELFF.

The chain links TRBV7-8 to TRBJ2-7; TRBD1 might be the D (6 bases). V was cut by 1 base and J by 3 bases, with 13 bases left in between. This CDR3 has 15 residues. From germline, CDR1 is SGHVS and CDR2 FQNEAQ. Here the CDR3 reads CASSLVNTGYYEQYF. CDR3 coding DNA: TGTGCCAGCAGCTTAGTAAATACAGGGTACTACGAGCAGTACTTC.

The chain joins TRBV7-9 to TRBJ1-2, with 7 bases identical to TRBD1. The CDR3 is made up of 15 amino acids. Germline lookup yields CDR1 SEHNR and CDR2 FQNEAQ (reference sequence). The trim removed 0 bases at V and 2 bases at J, leaving 3 bases unmatched. CDR3 sequence: CASSLARDSNYGYTF. The CDR3 bases are TGTGCCAGCAGCTTAGCGAGGGACAGCAACTATGGCTACACCTTC. The variable domain in full, with the rest retrieved from reference TRBV7-9 and TRBJ1-2, is DTGVSQNPRHKITKRGQNVTFRCDPISEHNRLYWYRQTLGQGPEFLTYFQNEAQLEKSRLLSDRFSAERPKGSFSTLEIQRTEQGDSAMYLCASSLARDSNYGYTFGSGTRLTVV.

The chain couples TRBV3-1 (or the pseudogene TRBV3-2) to TRBJ2-7, with 9 bases fitting TRBD1. V gave up 1 base and J gave up 3 bases; unmatched junction bases: 4. The CDR3 runs 15 residues. Germline CDR1 LGHDT, CDR2 YNNKEL (reference sequence). The CDR3 here is CASSQVPDRGYEQYF. The CDR3 nucleotides are TGTGCCAGCAGCCAAGTCCCGGACAGGGGCTACGAGCAGTACTTC.

The V call is TRBV28, the J call TRBJ2-3; 9 nucleotides match TRBD1. The junction had 11 bases not matched to a gene; V was cut back by 5 bases and J by 2 bases. This CDR3 comprises 17 residues. Per the germline V gene, CDR1 is MDHEN and CDR2 is SYDVKM. The CDR3 bases are TGTGCCAGCAGTCCCGGACAGGGGAGGGATGTCACAGATACGCAGTATTTT. This gives the protein CASSPGQGRDVTDTQYF.

The V gene is TRBV19, the J gene TRBJ1-6, with D perhaps TRBD1 (6 bases). The V end was cut by 0 bases, the J end by 10 bases, with 13 bases between. Germline CDR1 LNHDA, CDR2 SQIVND (reference sequence). This CDR3 comprises 15 residues. The CDR3 bases are TGTGCCAGTAGTATAGAAAGGGTGACAGGATCACCCCTCCACTTT. Translation: CASSIERVTGSPLHF.

The rearrangement joins TRBV9 to TRBJ2-3, with TRBD2 matching over 9 bases. V was pared by 2 bases and J by 8 bases, with 6 bases of the junction left unmatched. This CDR3 comprises 14 residues. CDR1 is SGDLS, CDR2 YYNGEE, per germline. The CDR3 region has the DNA TGTGCCAGCAGCGTGGGCGGGAGGGGGAGTACGCAGTATTTT. Translation gives CASSVGGRGSTQYF.

J is TRBJ2-2 and V is TRBV14; maybe TRBD2 (8 bases). Trimming stripped 1 base from V and 4 bases from J, with 16 bases between. CDR3 size: 17 residues. Germline values: CDR1 SGHDN, CDR2 FVKESK. CDR3 sequence (DNA): TGTGCCAGCAGCCAAGGTGCGACAGGGACTAGCACCGGGGAGCTGTTTTTT. Encoded protein: CASSQGATGTSTGELFF.

V usage is TRBV2 and J usage is TRBJ1-2; 9 bases match TRBD1. Looked up from germline, CDR1 is SNHLY and CDR2 is FYNNEI. The CDR3 is 15 residues long. J gave up 0 bases and V 5 bases, and 4 bases lay outside the gene matches. The CDR3: CASSLDRGANYGYTF. The CDR3 DNA reads as TGTGCCAGCAGTCTCGACAGGGGGGCTAACTATGGCTACACCTTC.

The chain has TRBV27 and TRBJ2-3; D is uncertain. This CDR3 region has 14 residues. V lost 0 bases, J lost 3 bases, and 7 bases lay in between. Germline-derived CDR1 and CDR2 are MNHEY and SMNVEV (reference sequence). The CDR3 coding sequence is TGTGCCAGCAGTTTATCGAGGATGACAGATACGCAGTATTTT. Its translation: CASSLSRMTDTQYF.

The rearrangement links TRBV19 to TRBJ2-7, with TRBD1 as a possible D gene (5 bases). V was cut by 1 base and J by 5 bases, with 15 bases left in between. Germline CDR1 is LNHDA and CDR2 is SQIVND (reference sequence). The CDR3 totals 15 residues. CDR3 sequence: CASSIAQDISHEQYF. In nucleotides, the CDR3 is TGTGCCAGTAGTATAGCCCAGGACATAAGCCACGAGCAGTACTTC.

The chain links TRBV28 to TRBJ1-1; TRBD1 agrees at 9 bases. V shed 5 bases and J 3 bases; nucleotides not matched to a gene: 10. The CDR3 totals 16 residues. From germline, CDR1 is MDHEN and CDR2 SYDVKM. CDR3 loop: CASSPQDRGNHTEAFF. The CDR3 coding sequence is TGTGCCAGCAGTCCCCAAGACAGGGGGAACCACACTGAAGCTTTCTTT.

The J gene is TRBJ1-1, the V gene TRBV28; TRBD1 is a possible D gene (6 bases). The CDR3 covers 14 residues. Trimming removed 0 bases from V and 1 base from J, with 6 bases in between. Germline assignment: CDR1 MDHEN and CDR2 SYDVKM. The chain's CDR3 is CASSLWGQNTEAFF. DNA for the CDR3: TGTGCCAGCAGTTTATGGGGACAGAACACTGAAGCTTTCTTT.

The CDR3 sequence is CATRGVDYGYTF. The CDR3 DNA reads TGTGCCACCCGGGGGGTAGACTATGGCTACACCTTC. This chain connects TRBV28 to TRBJ1-2; weak D call: TRBD1 (5 bases). V lost 10 bases and J 3 bases, leaving 12 bases between the germline ends. Germline lookup yields CDR1 MDHEN and CDR2 SYDVKM. The CDR3 has 12 residues.

The chain recombines TRBV10-3 with TRBJ2-1; D perhaps matches TRBD1 (6 bases). The CDR3 covers 14 residues. V lost 5 bases and J lost 3, with 11 bases in between. Germline assignment: CDR1 ENHRY and CDR2 SYGVKD. This chain's CDR3 is CAISNRDVYNEQFF. Written as DNA, the CDR3 is TGTGCCATCAGTAACAGGGATGTCTACAATGAGCAGTTCTTC.

A few counts support this clone. The genes are TRBV15 and TRBJ1-3; D is perhaps TRBD1 (5 bases). Trimming cost V 0 bases and J 1 base, with 7 bases left between them. Germline CDR1 LNHNV, CDR2 YYDKDF (reference sequence). CDR3 size: 15 residues. The CDR3 is CATSRDSGSGNTIYF. The CDR3 bases are TGTGCCACCAGCAGAGATTCAGGGTCTGGAAACACCATATATTTT.

This clone has a handful of counts. This rearrangement joins TRBV5-5 to TRBJ2-7; D is undetermined. Trimming took 0 bases from V and 2 from J, leaving 9 bases between them. Germline CDR1 reads SGHKS; CDR2 reads YYEKEE (reference sequence). The CDR3 loop spans 14 amino acids. CDR3: CASSLVSDTYEQYF. DNA of the CDR3: TGTGCCAGCAGCTTGGTATCAGACACCTACGAGCAGTACTTC.